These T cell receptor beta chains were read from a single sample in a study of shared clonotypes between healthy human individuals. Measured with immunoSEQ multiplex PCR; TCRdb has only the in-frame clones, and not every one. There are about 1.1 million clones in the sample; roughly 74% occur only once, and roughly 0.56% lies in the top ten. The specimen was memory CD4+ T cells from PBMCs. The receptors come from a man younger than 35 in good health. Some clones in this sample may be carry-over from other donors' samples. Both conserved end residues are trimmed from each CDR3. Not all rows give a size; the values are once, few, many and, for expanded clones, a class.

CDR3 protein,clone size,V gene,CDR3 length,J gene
ASRSLQGFRGYT,few,TRBV28,12,TRBJ1-2
ASLPGVVNEQF,.,TRBV18,11,TRBJ2-1
ASSLVAGGTGELF,.,TRBV11-3,13,TRBJ2-2
ASSLVTGAPQETQY,.,TRBV11-1,14,TRBJ2-5
ASTPPGVRVEQF,.,TRBV7-2,12,TRBJ2-1
ASSLRDGGLLEQY,.,TRBV18,13,TRBJ2-7
ASSLRGPGGQPQH,.,TRBV5-6,13,TRBJ1-5
ASANKGVYSKNIQY,.,TRBV10-1,14,TRBJ2-4
ASRRTGTGGVEQY,.,TRBV19,13,TRBJ2-7
ASSLRQGARAGHNNNEQF,.,TRBV4-2,18,TRBJ2-1
ASSFGRVNQPQH,.,TRBV27,12,TRBJ1-5
ASSEGVRRTEAF,.,TRBV6-1,12,TRBJ1-1
ATSKGANNQPQH,.,TRBV6-1,12,TRBJ1-5
ASKYDRDPLH,.,TRBV2,10,TRBJ1-6
ASSVGNREGYGYT,.,TRBV9,13,TRBJ1-2
SGMDHTKNIQY,.,TRBV29-1,11,TRBJ2-4
ASSESDRARPNSPLH,.,TRBV2,15,TRBJ1-6
ASFSDGYT,.,TRBV19,8,TRBJ1-2
ASSLGNRAEAF,.,TRBV7-8,11,TRBJ1-1
ASSEAQRTTGQY,.,TRBV2,12,TRBJ2-7
SAPAGGEQY,.,TRBV20-1,9,TRBJ2-7
ASCRAGVNEQF,.,TRBV13,11,TRBJ2-1
ASRKTTSYEQY,few,TRBV25-1,11,TRBJ2-7
ASRGVDTGELF,.,TRBV27,11,TRBJ2-2
ASSLLAGAYEQY,.,TRBV5-1,12,TRBJ2-7
ASSTRTSGRGEQY,.,TRBV18,13,TRBJ2-7
ASSLPTSGSPDTQY,.,TRBV5-1,14,TRBJ2-3
ASSLGGSSEAF,.,TRBV11-3,11,TRBJ1-1
ASSPIRGSNQPQH,few,TRBV27,13,TRBJ1-5
ASGPGQGNEQF,.,TRBV6-5,11,TRBJ2-1
ASSLSGETQY,.,TRBV27,10,TRBJ2-5
ASRDSRSYEQY,.,TRBV25-1,11,TRBJ2-7
ASSRGTGGPYEQY,once,TRBV4-3,13,TRBJ2-7
AISESRQGGNEQY,.,TRBV10-3,13,TRBJ2-7
ASTRGENTEAF,.,TRBV2,11,TRBJ1-1
ASSIQDSYNEQF,.,TRBV5-1,12,TRBJ2-1
AWSVLADNQPQH,.,TRBV30,12,TRBJ1-5
ASSPSLSSGAEQF,.,TRBV7-2,13,TRBJ2-1
ASSLTARTSTDTQY,.,TRBV7-3,14,TRBJ2-3
AWSVVRDYEQY,.,TRBV30,11,.
ASSQEPGMNTEAF,.,TRBV4-2,13,TRBJ1-1
ASNARGQGAYEQY,.,TRBV28,13,TRBJ2-7
AWSPQGTTIY,.,TRBV30,10,TRBJ1-3